These 32 T cell receptor beta chains came from one sample sequenced in a study of cytomegalovirus exposure and HLA in healthy donors. Assay: immunoSEQ multiplex PCR; the TCRdb copy retains only in-frame clones and omits some. The sample shows roughly 350,000 clones, roughly 89% of them seen only once. The sample comprised PBMCs. The receptors stem from a woman younger than 30 in good health and CMV-seronegative.

A single count supports this clone. The chain uses TRBV11-2 and TRBJ2-1, with 7 bases identical to TRBD2. J gave up 5 bases and V 0 bases, and 7 bases lay outside the gene matches. The CDR3 sequence is 16 residues long. Looked up from germline, CDR1 is SGHAT and CDR2 is FQNNGV. For the CDR3, the DNA is TGTGCCAGCAGCTTAGATCCCCGGGAGGCTAACAATGAGCAGTTCTTC. It encodes CASSLDPREANNEQFF.

This chain links TRBV5-4 with TRBJ2-1; 9 bases match TRBD2. The length of the CDR3 is 14 residues. CDR1 and CDR2 (germline): SGHNT, YYREEE (reference sequence). V shed 5 bases and J 10 bases; nucleotides not matched to a gene: 10. The chain's CDR3 is CASRYSGSSREQFF. In DNA form, the CDR3 reads TGTGCCAGCAGGTATAGCGGGAGTTCCCGAGAGCAGTTCTTC.

This clone was detected only once. The chain has TRBV2 and TRBJ1-2; 7 bases are a match to TRBD1. V lost 6 bases, J lost 7 bases, and 11 bases stayed unmatched. Germline values: CDR1 SNHLY, CDR2 FYNNEI. This CDR3 has 14 residues. The CDR3 region is CASSRQGEESGYTF. In DNA, the CDR3 is TGTGCCAGCAGCCGACAGGGAGAGGAATCTGGCTACACCTTC. The entire variable domain, with the rest obtained from reference TRBV2 and TRBJ1-2, is as follows: EPEVTQTPSHQVTQMGQEVILRCVPISNHLYFYWYRQILGQKVEFLVSFYNNEISEKSEIFDDQFSVERPDGSNFTLKIRSTKLEDSAMYFCASSRQGEESGYTFGSGTRLTVV.

The chain uses TRBV19 and TRBJ1-2; D not certain. CDR3 length: 13 residues. Germline V gene data show CDR1 as LNHDA and CDR2 as SQIVND (reference sequence). The V end lost 3 bases, the J end lost 2 bases, and 7 bases lay between the germline ends. The CDR3 DNA reads as TGTGCCAGTAGTATGGGCAGCAACTATGGCTACACCTTC. The encoded protein is CASSMGSNYGYTF. The full variable domain, with the rest looked up from reference TRBV19 and TRBJ1-2, is DGGITQSPKYLFRKEGQNVTLSCEQNLNHDAMYWYRQDPGQGLRLIYYSQIVNDFQKGDIAEGYSVSREKKESFPLTVTSAQKNPTAFYLCASSMGSNYGYTFGSGTRLTVV.

This clone was seen just once. CDR3 in DNA: TGTGCCAGCTCATCACGGACAGGAATCGGCGAGCAGTACTTC. It yields the protein CASSSRTGIGEQYF. The genes are TRBV18 and TRBJ2-7; 7 bases align to TRBD1. This CDR3 has 14 amino acids. The germline V gene encodes CDR1 KGHSH and CDR2 LQKENI. V shed 5 bases and J 6 bases; nucleotides not matched to a gene: 10.

The chain couples TRBV7-2 to TRBJ2-1; no definite D call. Germline V CDR1 and CDR2: SGHTA, FQGNSA. Trimming stripped 3 bases from V and 4 bases from J, with 7 bases between. This CDR3 contains 13 residues. CDR3 nucleotide sequence: TGTGCCAGCAGCTTCGACACTTACAATGAGCAGTTCTTC. As protein: CASSFDTYNEQFF.

This clone showed up just once. This chain joins TRBV2 and TRBJ2-1; 8 nucleotides align to TRBD2. The V gene end was trimmed by 6 bases and the J gene end by 8 bases; junction bases not matched to a gene: 9. Germline V CDR1 and CDR2: SNHLY, FYNNEI. The CDR3 runs 14 residues. The CDR3 coding sequence is TGTGCCAGCAGAGCGGGAGAACTTTACGATGAGCAGTTCTTC. Amino acids: CASRAGELYDEQFF.

The chain uses TRBV28 and TRBJ1-5; a possible D gene is TRBD1 (5 bases). With 6 bases removed from V and 1 base from J, the gap between germline ends came to 16 bases. Germline V gene lookup returns CDR1 MDHEN and CDR2 SYDVKM. The CDR3 sequence is 16 residues long. Written as DNA, the CDR3 is TGTGCCAGCAGCCCCAAGCCAGGGCGCAGCAATCAGCCCCAGCATTTT. It encodes CASSPKPGRSNQPQHF.

This clone came up once. The chain links TRBV27 to TRBJ1-2, with 10 bases matching TRBD1. Germline loops: CDR1 MNHEY, CDR2 SMNVEV (reference sequence). The CDR3 loop spans 13 amino acids. The trim removed 7 bases at V and 7 bases at J, leaving 6 bases unmatched. The CDR3 nucleotides read TGTGCCAGCACGGGGACAGGGGATCGTGGCTACACCTTC. It codes for CASTGTGDRGYTF.

Remarks on this clone: The junction does not match germline at one end; this may be a read error. The chain recombines TRBV29-1 with TRBJ2-7; TRBD1 matches 9 bases. Germline V gives CDR1 SQVTM, CDR2 ANQGSEA. This CDR3 is built from 12 residues. CDR3 nucleotide sequence: TGCAGCGTTGAGTCAACAGGGGGCACCACGGACTTC. This codes for CSVESTGGTTDF.

The chain carries TRBV7-2 and TRBJ2-2; D might be TRBD1 (6 bases). Germline CDR1 is SGHTA and CDR2 is FQGNSA. V lost 5 bases and J 7 bases, leaving 8 bases between the germline ends. This CDR3 spans 12 amino acids. This CDR3 is CASSPDSGELFF. The CDR3 DNA sequence: TGTGCCAGCAGCCCGGACAGCGGGGAGCTGTTTTTT. The variable domain in full, completed from reference TRBV7-2 and TRBJ2-2, reads GAGVSQSPSNKVTEKGKDVELRCDPISGHTALYWYRQSLGQGLEFLIYFQGNSAPDKSGLPSDRFSAERTGGSVSTLTIQRTQQEDSAVYLCASSPDSGELFFGEGSRLTVL.

This chain uses TRBV18 with TRBJ2-7; maybe TRBD1 (5 bases). This CDR3 region has 15 residues. Per the germline V gene, CDR1 is KGHSH and CDR2 is LQKENI. The V end was cut by 2 bases, the J end by 3 bases, with 14 bases between. CDR3 sequence reads: CASSPRRGSYYEQYF. Written as DNA, the CDR3 is TGTGCCAGCTCACCAAGAAGGGGAAGTTACTACGAGCAGTACTTC.

The chain recombines TRBV7-3 with TRBJ2-1; tentatively, D is TRBD1 (5 bases). Per the germline V gene, CDR1 is SGHTA and CDR2 is FQGTGA. Trimming pared 2 bases from V and 3 bases from J, leaving 5 bases between. This CDR3 has 13 residues. This chain's CDR3 is CASSLQGYNEQFF. The CDR3 nucleotides are TGTGCCAGCAGCTTACAGGGCTACAATGAGCAGTTCTTC.

The rearrangement links TRBV10-3 to TRBJ2-5; the D gene is possibly TRBD2 (6 bases). Trimming stripped 4 bases from V and 1 base from J, with 16 bases between. Germline CDR1 ENHRY, CDR2 SYGVKD. The CDR3 totals 16 residues. The CDR3 DNA reads as TGTGCCATCAGTGGGGGGGACGAAGGACTCCAAGAGACCCAGTACTTC. It yields the protein CAISGGDEGLQETQYF.

On this clone: The junction and the germline gene differ at one end; a read error may be behind it. The chain is built from TRBV7-9 and TRBJ1-2; 10 bases are shared with TRBD1. In germline, CDR1 is SEHNR, CDR2 FQNEAQ (reference sequence). CDR3 length equals 12 residues. The CDR3 sequence is CASSSGGTGEFF. The CDR3 DNA follows: TGTGCCAGCAGCTCGGGTGGGACAGGGGAGTTCTTC. Complete variable domain (other parts from reference TRBV7-9 and TRBJ1-2): DTGVSQNPRHKITKRGQNVTFRCDPISEHNRLYWYRQTLGQGPEFLTYFQNEAQLEKSRLLSDRFSAERPKGSFSTLEIQRTEQGDSAMYLCASSSGGTGEFFGSGTRLTVV.

CDR3 sequence reads: CASTSPPGQGNEQYF. The DNA of the CDR3 is TGTGCCAGCACCTCCCCGCCGGGACAGGGGAACGAGCAGTACTTC. The chain recombines TRBV6-5 with TRBJ2-7; 10 bases are a match to TRBD1. This CDR3 contains 15 residues. Trimming took 7 bases from V and 5 from J; bases not matched to a gene: 11. Germline loops: CDR1 MNHEY, CDR2 SVGAGI.

The chain links TRBV27 to TRBJ2-7, with 7 bases matching TRBD1. This CDR3 has 16 amino acids. With 0 bases clipped from V and 3 bases from J, the junction kept 8 bases outside the gene matches. Germline CDR1 is MNHEY and CDR2 is SMNVEV (reference sequence). Written as DNA, the CDR3 is TGTGCCAGCAGTTTATCGTTTCCCAGGGGGTACTACGAGCAGTACTTC. It is translated as CASSLSFPRGYYEQYF.

This chain links TRBV7-2 with TRBJ2-5, with 9 nucleotides matching TRBD1. CDR3 length: 15 residues. Germline V lookup: CDR1 SGHTA, CDR2 FQGNSA. V was clipped by 5 bases and J by 1 base; unmatched bases: 5. The CDR3, as DNA: TGTGCCAGCAGCACGGGACAGGGAGGCCAAGAGACCCAGTACTTC. Its translation is CASSTGQGGQETQYF.

The chain combines TRBV13 with TRBJ1-2, with 7 bases fitting TRBD1. V shed 5 bases, J shed 1 base, and the junction held 4 bases outside the gene matches. This CDR3 has 14 amino acids. Germline-derived CDR1 and CDR2 are PRHDT and FYEKMQ (reference sequence). DNA for the CDR3: TGTGCCAGCAGCCCGGGACAGATTAACTATGGCTACACCTTC. As protein: CASSPGQINYGYTF.

This chain uses TRBV14 with TRBJ2-2; D is uncertain. Germline V gene sequence: CDR1 SGHDN, CDR2 FVKESK. The CDR3 consists of 15 residues. Trimming removed 0 bases from V and 5 bases from J, with 10 bases in between. CDR3 nucleotide sequence: TGTGCCAGCAGCCAAGATCCCGGCGGAACCGGGGAGCTGTTTTTT. Its protein product is CASSQDPGGTGELFF. The full variable domain, its missing parts supplied by reference TRBV14 and TRBJ2-2, is EAGVTQFPSHSVIEKGQTVTLRCDPISGHDNLYWYRRVMGKEIKFLLHFVKESKQDESGMPNNRFLAERTGGTYSTLKVQPAELEDSGVYFCASSQDPGGTGELFFGEGSRLTVL.

This sequence joins TRBV4-3 and TRBJ2-7, with 8 bases aligning to TRBD2. The CDR3 length is 17 residues. The germline V gene has CDR1 LGHNA and CDR2 YSLEER. V shed 0 bases and J 2 bases; nucleotides not matched to a gene: 9. The DNA for the CDR3 is TGCGCCAGCAGCCAAGATCTGAGCGGGAGACTACCCTACGAGCAGTACTTC. Protein: CASSQDLSGRLPYEQYF.

The rearrangement uses TRBV19 and TRBJ2-3, with 12 bases matching TRBD2. CDR1 and CDR2 (germline): LNHDA, SQIVND (reference sequence). This CDR3 has 15 residues. V trimming: 7 bases; J trimming: 2 bases; junction bases outside the gene matches: 4. The CDR3 here is CASTGLAGYTDTQYF. CDR3 nucleotide sequence: TGTGCCAGTACGGGACTAGCGGGTTACACAGATACGCAGTATTTT. The variable domain in full, completed from reference TRBV19 and TRBJ2-3, reads DGGITQSPKYLFRKEGQNVTLSCEQNLNHDAMYWYRQDPGQGLRLIYYSQIVNDFQKGDIAEGYSVSREKKESFPLTVTSAQKNPTAFYLCASTGLAGYTDTQYFGPGTRLTVL.

V gene TRBV7-3 combines with J gene TRBJ1-5; TRBD1 matches at 12 bases. The V and J ends lost 2 bases and 0 bases, in that order; junction bases with no gene match: 5. Germline CDR1 SGHTA, CDR2 FQGTGA. This CDR3 is 18 amino acids long. The CDR3 is CASSLSGQGAGSNQPQHF. The CDR3, as DNA: TGTGCCAGCAGCTTATCGGGACAGGGGGCAGGTAGCAATCAGCCCCAGCATTTT.

The chain is built from TRBV5-1 and TRBJ2-5; tentative D call: TRBD1 (6 bases). The germline V and J ends were trimmed by 1 base and 5 bases, with 12 bases remaining between them. The CDR3 has 14 amino acids. Germline CDR1 and CDR2: SGHRS and YFSETQ. The CDR3 coding sequence is TGCGCCAGCAGCTTGACAGGGCTGGCGGAGACCCAGTACTTC. Amino acids: CASSLTGLAETQYF. Full variable domain (remainder filled in from reference TRBV5-1 and TRBJ2-5): KAGVTQTPRYLIKTRGQQVTLSCSPISGHRSVSWYQQTPGQGLQFLFEYFSETQRNKGNFPGRFSGRQFSNSRSEMNVSTLELGDSALYLCASSLTGLAETQYFGPGTRLLVL.

This chain connects TRBV5-6 to TRBJ2-3, with 7 bases aligning to TRBD2. In germline, CDR1 is SGHDT, CDR2 YYEEEE. This CDR3 is built from 18 residues. V shed 0 bases and J 5 bases; nucleotides not matched to a gene: 15. The CDR3, as DNA: TGTGCCAGCAGCTTGGTCTCCTGGGTGGCGGGAGAACGAGATACGCAGTATTTT. Translating it yields CASSLVSWVAGERDTQYF.

This chain uses TRBV29-1 with TRBJ2-5; 8 nucleotides align to TRBD2. This CDR3 region has 12 residues. Trimming cost V 4 bases and J 5 bases; bases outside gene matches: 3. From germline, CDR1 is SQVTM and CDR2 ANQGSEA. The CDR3 DNA sequence: TGCAGCGTTGCGGGGGGGACGGAGACCCAGTACTTC. This translates into CSVAGGTETQYF. Using reference TRBV29-1 and TRBJ2-5 for the parts outside the CDR3, the full variable domain is SAVISQKPSRDICQRGTSLTIQCQVDSQVTMMFWYRQQPGQSLTLIATANQGSEATYESGFVIDKFPISRPNLTFSTLTVSNMSPEDSSIYLCSVAGGTETQYFGPGTRLLVL.

The chain joins TRBV4-1 to TRBJ1-1; D unclear. The CDR3 has 18 residues. In germline, CDR1 is MGHRA, CDR2 YSYEKL. Trimming removed 3 bases from V and 0 bases from J, with 20 bases in between. CDR3 DNA: TGCGCCAGCAGCCACCTCCCTAGTGCGGGGAAGATGAACACTGAAGCTTTCTTT. Protein product: CASSHLPSAGKMNTEAFF.

The chain carries TRBV7-2 and TRBJ2-7; 7 bases agree with TRBD2. The CDR3 has 13 amino acids. J gave up 0 bases and V 6 bases, and 2 bases lay outside the gene matches. In germline, CDR1 is SGHTA, CDR2 FQGNSA. DNA of the CDR3: TGTGCCAGCAGGAGCGGGGACTCCTACGAGCAGTACTTC. Amino acid sequence: CASRSGDSYEQYF.

The rearrangement uses TRBV27 and TRBJ2-1, with TRBD1 matching over 11 bases. Germline CDR1 and CDR2: MNHEY and SMNVEV (reference sequence). With 6 bases clipped from V and 5 bases from J, the junction kept 3 bases outside the gene matches. The CDR3 runs 14 residues. The CDR3 DNA sequence: TGTGCCAGCAGCCGGGACAGGGGGAACAATGAGCAGTTCTTC. Residues: CASSRDRGNNEQFF.

The V and J genes are TRBV25-1 and TRBJ1-2; D is undetermined. CDR1 and CDR2 (germline): MGHDK, SYGVNS. Trimming took 1 base from V and 4 from J, leaving 7 bases between them. This CDR3 spans 13 amino acids. The CDR3 is CASSEFGAYGYTF. As DNA, the CDR3 is TGTGCCAGCAGTGAATTTGGAGCCTATGGCTACACCTTC.

This clone has only one observation. This rearrangement joins TRBV2 to TRBJ1-3; the D gene is possibly TRBD1 (6 bases). Between the trimmed V and J ends, which lost 1 base and 4 bases, there was a span of 8 bases. CDR1 and CDR2 from the germline V gene are SNHLY and FYNNEI. There are 14 residues in the CDR3. The DNA of the CDR3 is TGTGCCAGCAGTGAAGGGACAGCGGGAAACACCATATATTTT. This codes for CASSEGTAGNTIYF. The variable domain in full, with the rest retrieved from reference TRBV2 and TRBJ1-3, is EPEVTQTPSHQVTQMGQEVILRCVPISNHLYFYWYRQILGQKVEFLVSFYNNEISEKSEIFDDQFSVERPDGSNFTLKIRSTKLEDSAMYFCASSEGTAGNTIYFGEGSWLTVV.

The chain couples TRBV9 to TRBJ2-5; TRBD1 matches 7 bases. The CDR3 is made up of 14 amino acids. With 3 bases clipped from V and 3 bases from J, the junction kept 5 bases outside the gene matches. Germline V CDR1 and CDR2: SGDLS, YYNGEE. The CDR3 spells CASSAGQLKETQYF. CDR3 bases: TGTGCCAGCAGCGCGGGACAGCTAAAAGAGACCCAGTACTTC. Full variable domain (remainder filled in from reference TRBV9 and TRBJ2-5): DSGVTQTPKHLITATGQRVTLRCSPRSGDLSVYWYQQSLDQGLQFLIQYYNGEERAKGNILERFSAQQFPDLHSELNLSSLELGDSALYFCASSAGQLKETQYFGPGTRLLVL.